What follows are 32 T cell receptor beta chains derived from one specimen sequenced in a study of T cell clonality in common variable immunodeficiency. The table came from immunoSEQ multiplex PCR; TCRdb's copy has only in-frame clones and leaves some out. The sample presents about 64,000 clones, none singletons. Source material: peripheral blood mononuclear cells. The receptors shown here come from a person between 18 and 70 years old in good health.

This clone was detected many times. The sequenced fragment ends 3 residues before the CDR3 boundary, so the rest is inferred from the germline J gene. The chain carries TRBV2 and TRBJ1-1; TRBD1 matches 7 bases. CDR1 is SNHLY, CDR2 FYNNEI, per germline. The CDR3 sequence is 15 residues long. Trimming took 2 bases from V and 7 from J; bases not matched to a gene: 10. The CDR3 reads CASSEPGQSNYEAFF. Incomplete CDR3 DNA: TGTGCCAGCAGTGAACCGGGACAGTCTAATTATGAA.

This clone was detected ten times or more. The read falls 3 residues short of the CDR3 end, and the missing part is taken from the germline J gene. This chain connects TRBV5-5 to TRBJ1-3; D unclear. CDR3 length equals 15 residues. Germline V gene sequence: CDR1 SGHKS, CDR2 YYEKEE (reference sequence). V was cut by 3 bases and J by 0 bases, with 10 bases left in between. Partial CDR3 DNA: TGTGCCAGCAGCTCCCGATCAGACTCTGGAAACACC. Its protein is CASSSRSDSGNT. The CDR3 reads in full as CASSSRSDSGNTIYF.

This clone was observed many times. CDR3 region: CASSEGGQATDTQYF. CDR3 bases read: TGTGCCAGCAGTGAAGGGGGACAGGCCACAGATACG. V gene TRBV6-1 combines with J gene TRBJ2-3, with TRBD1 identical over 8 bases. The read halts 3 residues ahead of the CDR3 end, with the missing end drawn from the germline J gene. Germline lookup yields CDR1 MNHNS and CDR2 SASEGT. Trimming took 1 base from V and 2 from J; bases not matched to a gene: 2. CDR3 size: 15 residues.

Ten or more counts support this clone. Sequencing ends 3 residues short of the CDR3 end; the germline J gene provides the rest. The chain uses TRBV27 and TRBJ2-5; tentative D call: TRBD1 (5 bases). The ends were cut back, 5 bases at V and 2 bases at J, with 9 bases in the middle. The CDR3 is 13 amino acids. Per the germline V gene, CDR1 is MNHEY and CDR2 is SMNVEV (reference sequence). The covered CDR3 bases are TGTGCCAGCAGTCTAAGGGGTCAAGAGACC. The encoded protein is CASSLRGQET. In full, the CDR3 reads CASSLRGQETQYF.

Many counts were recorded for this clone. The read is 3 residues too short to cover the CDR3 end, so that end is filled in from the germline J gene. The V gene is TRBV10-3, the J gene TRBJ1-4; no definite D call. CDR1 ENHRY and CDR2 SYGVKD come from the germline V gene. This CDR3 contains 16 residues. The ends were cut back, 0 bases at V and 8 bases at J, with 16 bases in the middle. The CDR3 reads CAISESPTTLGEKLFF. CDR3 DNA, as far as it was read: TGTGCCATCAGTGAGTCGCCGACAACGTTAGGCGAAAAA.

In its sample, this clone was seen many times. The CDR3 goes on 3 residues after the read ends, and that part is filled in from the germline J gene. The V gene is TRBV5-1, the J gene TRBJ1-2, with a possible D match to TRBD1 (5 bases). The CDR3 totals 14 residues. Trimming took off 0 bases at V and 5 bases at J, with 11 bases between the two ends. Germline V gives CDR1 SGHRS, CDR2 YFSETQ. CDR3 region: CASSLVDGAYGYTF. The part of the CDR3 DNA that was read is TGCGCCAGCAGCTTGGTAGATGGGGCTTATGGC.

This clone was counted ten times or more. The CDR3 end falls 3 residues outside the read, so it is completed with the germline J gene. The V gene is TRBV18, the J gene TRBJ1-1; D is undetermined. Germline V lookup: CDR1 KGHSH, CDR2 LQKENI. V lost 5 bases, J lost 7 bases, and 14 bases lay in between. The CDR3 is made up of 13 amino acids. The CDR3 bases that were read are TGTGCCAGCTCAAAGGGCGACGGAATTGAA. This sequence encodes CASSKGDGIE. The entire CDR3 reads CASSKGDGIEAFF. Full variable domain (remainder filled in from reference TRBV18 and TRBJ1-1): NAGVMQNPRHLVRRRGQEARLRCSPMKGHSHVYWYRQLPEEGLKFMVYLQKENIIDESGMPKERFSAEFPKEGPSILRIQQVVRGDSAAYFCASSKGDGIEAFFGQGTRLTVV.

This clone has more than one count but fewer than ten. The CDR3 protein is CASSLGRTDTQYF. The CDR3 DNA, read in part, is TGCGCCAGCAGCTTGGGGCGCACAGATACG. The chain combines TRBV5-1 with TRBJ2-3, with D unresolved. The read gets to within 3 residues of the CDR3 end, and the germline J gene fills in the rest. V lost 0 bases to trimming and J lost 1 base, with 3 bases between them. The CDR3 has 13 amino acids. CDR1 and CDR2 from the germline V gene are SGHRS and YFSETQ.

This clone was counted many times. The CDR3 end lies 3 residues beyond the end of the read and is filled in from the germline J gene. The chain uses TRBV10-3 and TRBJ1-5; no definite D call. The CDR3 runs to 13 residues. Germline V gives CDR1 ENHRY, CDR2 SYGVKD. Trimming cost V 8 bases and J 0 bases, with 8 bases left between them. This CDR3 reads CAIGRDSNQPQHF. The sequenced part of the CDR3 DNA is TGTGCCATCGGCAGAGATAGCAATCAGCCC.

This clone has ten or more counts. Read sequence stops 3 residues before the CDR3 end, and the germline J gene provides the missing end. V usage is TRBV6-1 and J usage is TRBJ2-3; D ambiguous. Germline V gene sequence: CDR1 MNHNS, CDR2 SASEGT. With 2 bases removed from V and 5 bases from J, the gap between germline ends came to 11 bases. The CDR3 is 14 amino acids. The DNA read from the CDR3 is TGTGCCAGCAGTGAACGCCACGGTATAGATACG. Translating it yields CASSERHGIDT. The CDR3 in its entirety is CASSERHGIDTQYF.

This clone was found many times. The read gets to within 3 residues of the CDR3 end, and the germline J gene fills in the rest. The genes are TRBV2 and TRBJ2-7; 8 bases line up with TRBD2. Germline V gene data show CDR1 as SNHLY and CDR2 as FYNNEI. The trim removed 6 bases at V and 4 bases at J, leaving 5 bases unmatched. This CDR3 comprises 13 residues. The covered CDR3 bases are TGTGCCAGCAGAACTAGCGGAATATACGAG. This translates into CASRTSGIYE. The entire CDR3 sequence reads CASRTSGIYEQYF.

This clone came up many times. The read ends 3 residues early relative to the CDR3; the germline J gene fills the gap. V gene TRBV20-1 combines with J gene TRBJ2-1; 11 nucleotides line up with TRBD2. CDR3 size: 16 residues. Losses at the gene ends were 7 bases for V and 4 bases for J; bases not matched to a gene: 12. Germline V gene sequence: CDR1 DFQATT, CDR2 SNEGSKA (reference sequence). CDR3: CSGTPLAGGPYNEQFF. The CDR3 DNA, read in part, is TGCAGTGGCACACCGTTAGCGGGAGGGCCTTACAATGAG.

This clone came up many times. The observed sequence ends 3 residues before the CDR3 terminus, with the missing tail filled in from the germline J gene. The chain joins TRBV29-1 to TRBJ1-4, with D unresolved. The CDR3 loop spans 16 amino acids. Per germline, CDR1 SQVTM and CDR2 ANQGSEA. Trimming took off 6 bases at V and 0 bases at J, with 17 bases between the two ends. The CDR3 bases that were read are TGCAGCGTCACCTCGACACCCACGGCAACTAATGAAAAA. It translates to CSVTSTPTATNEK. The whole CDR3 protein reads CSVTSTPTATNEKLFF.

This clone was detected ten times or more. The read falls 3 residues short of the CDR3 end, and the missing part is taken from the germline J gene. V and J are TRBV20-1 and TRBJ2-7, with TRBD2 as a possible D gene (6 bases). The CDR3 sequence is 19 residues long. The V end lost 2 bases, the J end lost 0 bases, and 26 bases lay between the germline ends. The germline V gene has CDR1 DFQATT and CDR2 SNEGSKA (reference sequence). This chain's CDR3 is CSARPTRSLAGSSSYEQYF. Partial CDR3 DNA: TGCAGTGCTAGACCCACAAGATCGCTGGCGGGGAGTAGCTCCTACGAG.

This clone was seen at least ten times. The read stops 3 residues short of the end of the CDR3; the missing end is completed from the germline J gene. The chain carries TRBV11-2 and TRBJ2-1; TRBD1 aligns across 8 bases. This CDR3 contains 14 residues. Looked up from germline, CDR1 is SGHAT and CDR2 is FQNNGV. V trimming: 5 bases; J trimming: 3 bases; junction bases outside the gene matches: 3. The part of the CDR3 DNA that was read is TGTGCCAGCAGCCAACAGGGGGGCTACAATGAG. Translating it yields CASSQQGGYNE. The entire CDR3 is CASSQQGGYNEQFF.

This clone was seen ten or more times. CDR3 region: CSVTIGQGYTEAFF. CDR3 bases read: TGCAGCGTTACCATAGGACAGGGATACACTGAA. The chain links TRBV29-1 to TRBJ1-1, with 8 bases matching TRBD1. The read is 3 residues too short to cover the CDR3 end, so that end is filled in from the germline J gene. The CDR3 loop spans 14 amino acids. Germline V gene lookup returns CDR1 SQVTM and CDR2 ANQGSEA. V lost 5 bases and J lost 3; bases outside the gene matches: 8.

This clone was found many times. From the germline J gene comes the end of the CDR3, since the read stops 3 residues before it. V usage is TRBV2 and J usage is TRBJ2-5; no definite D call. Trimming removed 2 bases at V and 2 bases at J, with 6 bases between. Germline lookup yields CDR1 SNHLY and CDR2 FYNNEI. The CDR3 spans 13 residues. The CDR3 loop reads CASSETSQETQYF. Partial CDR3 DNA: TGTGCCAGCAGTGAAACCAGTCAAGAGACC.

This clone was detected ten times or more. Read coverage stops 3 residues before the CDR3 terminus; the germline J gene supplies the remainder. The rearrangement joins TRBV2 to TRBJ2-7; D not resolved. CDR1 and CDR2 (germline): SNHLY, FYNNEI. The CDR3 is 18 amino acids. Trimming removed 0 bases from V and 2 bases from J, with 20 bases in between. The CDR3 DNA, read in part, is TGTGCCAGCAGTGAAGCGATAAATAGGAACAGAGCTACCTACGAG. Protein: CASSEAINRNRATYE. The complete CDR3 protein is CASSEAINRNRATYEQYF. Drawing the rest from reference TRBV2 and TRBJ2-7, the complete variable domain is EPEVTQTPSHQVTQMGQEVILRCVPISNHLYFYWYRQILGQKVEFLVSFYNNEISEKSEIFDDQFSVERPDGSNFTLKIRSTKLEDSAMYFCASSEAINRNRATYEQYFGPGTRLTVT.

This clone was counted at least ten times. The CDR3 end falls 3 residues outside the read, so it is completed with the germline J gene. V usage is TRBV19 and J usage is TRBJ2-1; 7 nucleotides agree with TRBD1. This CDR3 spans 14 amino acids. Per the germline V gene, CDR1 is LNHDA and CDR2 is SQIVND (reference sequence). V lost 7 bases, J lost 4 bases, and 7 bases stayed unmatched. Partial CDR3 DNA: TGTGCCAGTACCCCGGACAGGTGGTACAATGAG. This codes for CASTPDRWYNE. The entire CDR3 protein reads CASTPDRWYNEQFF.

This clone was seen ten or more times. The read gets to within 3 residues of the CDR3 end, and the germline J gene fills in the rest. The rearrangement links TRBV6-1 to TRBJ2-3, with TRBD1 identical over 8 bases. Germline CDR1 reads MNHNS; CDR2 reads SASEGT. This CDR3 is built from 16 residues. V was pared by 2 bases and J by 3 bases, with 7 bases of the junction left unmatched. The sequenced CDR3 bases are TGTGCCAGCAGTGAAAGGGACGGGACAGGAACAGATACG. The encoded protein is CASSERDGTGTDT. In full, the CDR3 is CASSERDGTGTDTQYF.

This clone was observed at least ten times. Coverage ceases 3 residues before the CDR3 finishes, and the germline J gene fills in the end. This chain joins TRBV29-1 and TRBJ2-3, with TRBD2 matching over 8 bases. J was trimmed by 4 bases and V by 7 bases; bases with no gene match: 7. This CDR3 is built from 13 residues. The germline V gene has CDR1 SQVTM and CDR2 ANQGSEA. CDR3 region: CSALSGNSDTQYF. The CDR3 DNA, read in part, is TGCAGCGCGCTTAGCGGGAATTCAGATACG.

This clone was counted many times. The read terminates 3 residues before the CDR3 end, so the remaining end is supplied by the germline J gene. V gene TRBV7-9 combines with J gene TRBJ1-1; weak D call: TRBD1 (6 bases). Germline CDR1 reads SEHNR; CDR2 reads FQNEAQ (reference sequence). V lost 4 bases and J 0 bases, leaving 12 bases between the germline ends. The CDR3 covers 15 residues. The DNA read from the CDR3 is TGTGCCAGCAGCTCAAACAGGGCCTTGAACACTGAA. Its translation: CASSSNRALNTE. The CDR3 in its entirety is CASSSNRALNTEAFF.

To note about this clone: Sequencing ends 3 residues short of the CDR3 end; the germline J gene provides the rest. The rearrangement links TRBV7-2 to TRBJ2-5, with 13 bases identical to TRBD2. V was pared by 0 bases and J by 4 bases, with 5 bases of the junction left unmatched. Germline CDR1 SGHTA, CDR2 FQGNSA. CDR3 size: 17 residues. The CDR3 protein is CASSLALAGGPGETQYF. The CDR3 DNA, read in part, is TGTGCCAGCAGCTTAGCACTAGCGGGAGGGCCTGGAGAGACC.

In this sample, this clone turned up many times. With the read ending 3 residues before the CDR3 end, the germline J gene is used to fill in that end. V usage is TRBV20-1 and J usage is TRBJ2-3; D not resolved. The V end lost 5 bases, the J end lost 5 bases, and 11 bases lay between the germline ends. Germline V gene data show CDR1 as DFQATT and CDR2 as SNEGSKA (reference sequence). The CDR3 spans 12 residues. The sequenced CDR3 bases are TGCAGTGCTCCCCGGGTGGGAGATACG. Protein sequence: CSAPRVGDT. The CDR3 as a whole reads CSAPRVGDTQYF.

This clone was counted ten times or more. The read gets to within 3 residues of the CDR3 end, and the germline J gene fills in the rest. The rearrangement links TRBV19 to TRBJ2-7; TRBD1 agrees at 11 bases. The trim removed 6 bases at V and 0 bases at J, leaving 1 base unmatched. This CDR3 comprises 14 residues. The V gene's germline CDR1 is LNHDA and CDR2 SQIVND (reference sequence). The CDR3 reads CASSGTGGSYEQYF. The CDR3 DNA, read in part, is TGTGCCAGTAGCGGGACAGGGGGCTCCTACGAG.

As regards this clone: A much bigger clone sits one base away, suggesting this may be a read error. The missing CDR3 end, 3 residues past where the read stops, is filled in from the germline J gene. This CDR3 is also generated by other DNA sequences in the sample. The V call is TRBV13, the J call TRBJ2-7, with 11 bases identical to TRBD2. Germline loops: CDR1 PRHDT, CDR2 FYEKMQ (reference sequence). The length of the CDR3 is 21 residues. V was pared by 5 bases and J by 0 bases, with 21 bases of the junction left unmatched. The CDR3: CASSTRTPFLAGGPSSYEQYF. CDR3 DNA, as far as it was read: TGTGCCAGCAGCACCAGAACCCCCTTCCTAGCGGGGGGCCCCAGCTCCTACGAG.

A word on this clone: The CDR3 extends 3 residues past the end of the read, so its final part is completed from the germline J gene. This rearrangement joins TRBV5-1 to TRBJ2-1; D perhaps matches TRBD2 (6 bases). Germline V gives CDR1 SGHRS, CDR2 YFSETQ. This CDR3 spans 15 amino acids. The V and J ends lost 3 bases and 3 bases respectively, with 13 bases between them. The part of the CDR3 DNA that was read is TGCGCCAGCAGCTGGGGGGTCGCGGACTACAATGAG. Protein product: CASSWGVADYNE. The full CDR3 reads CASSWGVADYNEQFF.

This clone was seen repeatedly, ten times or more. The read ends 3 residues shy of where the CDR3 ends; the end is completed using the germline J gene. J is TRBJ2-7 and V is TRBV20-1; TRBD1 aligns across 10 bases. V trimming: 1 base; J trimming: 2 bases; junction bases outside the gene matches: 5. CDR1 is DFQATT, CDR2 SNEGSKA, per germline (reference sequence). CDR3 size: 15 residues. The covered CDR3 bases are TGCAGTGCTAGAGGGACAGGGGGATCGGCCTACGAG. This encodes CSARGTGGSAYE. The entire CDR3 sequence reads CSARGTGGSAYEQYF.

Many counts were recorded for this clone. The read comes to an end 3 residues before the CDR3 does, leaving the germline J gene to fill in the end. The chain recombines TRBV20-1 with TRBJ2-1; TRBD2 agrees at 7 bases. Unmatched junction bases numbered 3, after V lost 8 bases and J lost 5 bases. CDR3 length: 11 residues. CDR1 is DFQATT and CDR2 is SNEGSKA in the germline V gene (reference sequence). The CDR3 sequence: CSRTRNNEQFF. CDR3 DNA (partial): TGCAGTAGGACTAGAAACAATGAG.

This clone was found a few times. Sequencing ends 3 residues short of the CDR3 end; the germline J gene provides the rest. The chain uses TRBV2 and TRBJ2-3; D tentatively fits TRBD1 or TRBD2 (5 bases each). Germline assignment: CDR1 SNHLY and CDR2 FYNNEI. This CDR3 contains 13 residues. Between the trimmed V and J ends, which lost 6 bases and 0 bases, there was a span of 7 bases. This CDR3 is CASRRGSTDTQYF. Partial CDR3 DNA: TGTGCCAGCAGGAGGGGCAGCACAGATACG.

This clone was counted many times. The DNA ends 3 residues before the CDR3 does, and the rest of the CDR3 is filled in from the germline J gene. V gene TRBV12-3 or TRBV12-4 combines with J gene TRBJ2-4, with unresolved D. Trimming removed 7 bases at V and 8 bases at J, with 9 bases between. The CDR3 length is 11 residues. CDR3 DNA (partial): TGTGCCAGCACGGGTCGAGACATT. This translates into CASTGRDI. The CDR3 in its entirety is CASTGRDIQYF.

This clone has ten or more counts. From the germline J gene comes the end of the CDR3, since the read stops 3 residues before it. The V and J genes are TRBV7-8 and TRBJ2-7; the match to TRBD1 covers 11 bases. The CDR3 totals 18 residues. Germline V gene data show CDR1 as SGHVS and CDR2 as FQNEAQ. Germline trimming cut 0 bases from V and 2 bases from J; bases unmatched to any gene: 9. CDR3 amino acids: CASSLASNSGQGAYEQYF. Incomplete CDR3 DNA: TGTGCCAGCAGCTTAGCCTCTAACTCGGGACAGGGGGCCTACGAG. The complete variable domain, with remaining parts taken from reference TRBV7-8 and TRBJ2-7, reads GAGVSQSPRYKVAKRGQDVALRCDPISGHVSLFWYQQALGQGPEFLTYFQNEAQLDKSGLPSDRFFAERPEGSVSTLKIQRTQQEDSAVYLCASSLASNSGQGAYEQYFGPGTRLTVT.